This T cell receptor beta chain was captured by sequencing in a study of T cell responses to AZD1222 COVID-19 vaccine. Study conclusions and caveats: Reportedly, nearly half the spike-specific TCRs target unmutated variant regions. Among vaccine-associated CD4 TCRs, coverage spanned spike, with dominance at 160-218 and 743-854. Two doses of AZD1222 preceded a rise in Spike-specific TCR breadth and depth.

Profiling relied on immunoSEQ multiplex PCR, and the TCRdb table lists in-frame clones only, not all of them. The data contain about 73,000 clones, 89% of them singletons. Second-dose intervals near 4 or 12 weeks were combined. In the case of this clone: What it recognizes is unknown.

Trimming took 3 bases from V and 7 from J; bases not matched to a gene: 13. Germline assignment: CDR1 SGHDN and CDR2 FVKESK. This CDR3 region has 17 residues. The source is an adult who received the AZD1222 COVID-19 vaccine. The chain uses TRBV14 and TRBJ2-1; 9 bases are shared with TRBD2. Sequenced material: peripheral blood, taken 28 days after the second AZD1222 dose. CDR3 DNA: TGTGCCAGCAGCCAGATATCCCCCGGGACTAGCAAGAATGAGCAGTTCTTC. The encoded protein is CASSQISPGTSKNEQFF.